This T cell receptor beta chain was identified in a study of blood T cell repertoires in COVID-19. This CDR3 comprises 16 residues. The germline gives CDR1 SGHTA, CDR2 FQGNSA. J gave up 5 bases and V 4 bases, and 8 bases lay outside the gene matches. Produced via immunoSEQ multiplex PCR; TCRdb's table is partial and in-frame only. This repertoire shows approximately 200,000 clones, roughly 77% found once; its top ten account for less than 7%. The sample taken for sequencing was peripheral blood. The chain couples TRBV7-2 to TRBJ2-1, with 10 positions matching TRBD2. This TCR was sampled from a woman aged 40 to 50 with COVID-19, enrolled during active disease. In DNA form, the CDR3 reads TGTGCCAGCAGCTCCTGGAGCGGGGGGGCCGACAATGAGCAGTTCTTC. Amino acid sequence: CASSSWSGGADNEQFF.